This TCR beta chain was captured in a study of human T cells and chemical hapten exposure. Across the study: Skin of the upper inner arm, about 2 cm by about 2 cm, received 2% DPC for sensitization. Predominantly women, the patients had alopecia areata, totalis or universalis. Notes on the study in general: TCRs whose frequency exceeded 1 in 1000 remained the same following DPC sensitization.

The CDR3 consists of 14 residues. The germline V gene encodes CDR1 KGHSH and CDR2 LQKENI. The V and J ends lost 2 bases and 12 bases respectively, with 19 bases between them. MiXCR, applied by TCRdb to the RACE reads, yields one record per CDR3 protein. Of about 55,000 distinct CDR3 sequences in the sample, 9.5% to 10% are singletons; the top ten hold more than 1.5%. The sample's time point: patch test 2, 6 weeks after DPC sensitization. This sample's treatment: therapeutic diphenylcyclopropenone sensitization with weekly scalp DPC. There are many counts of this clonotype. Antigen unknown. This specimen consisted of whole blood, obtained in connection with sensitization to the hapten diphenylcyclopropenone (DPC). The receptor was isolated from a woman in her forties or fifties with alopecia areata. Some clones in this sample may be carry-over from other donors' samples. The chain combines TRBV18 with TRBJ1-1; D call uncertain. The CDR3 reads CASSPESFQAWTFF. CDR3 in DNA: TGTGCCAGCTCACCAGAATCATTCCAGGCGTGGACTTTCTTT.